Presented here are 5 T cell receptor beta chains from one specimen sequenced in a study of human T cells and chemical hapten exposure. TCRdb analysed the RACE reads with MiXCR anew, one entry per CDR3 protein. Of more than 85,000 distinct CDR3 sequences in the sample, 11% were seen once. Time point denoted: patch test 2, 6 weeks after DPC sensitization. Treatment specified: therapeutic diphenylcyclopropenone sensitization with weekly scalp DPC. The specimen was whole blood, collected in connection with sensitization to the hapten diphenylcyclopropenone (DPC). The receptors here all came from a man aged 35-49 years with alopecia areata. Some clones in this sample may be carry-over from other donors' samples.

A single count supports this clonotype. This sequence joins TRBV30 and TRBJ2-2; D may be TRBD1 (7 bases). CDR1 is GTSNPN, CDR2 SVGIG, per germline (reference sequence). The CDR3 has 15 amino acids. V lost 1 base and J 4 bases, leaving 13 bases between the germline ends. This CDR3 is CAWSGGDSPTGELFF. The CDR3 DNA follows: TGTGCCTGGAGTGGCGGGGACAGTCCCACCGGGGAGCTGTTTTTT.

This clonotype was detected only a few times. A junction end diverges from the germline sequence, so it may reflect a read error. The gene calls are TRBV18 and TRBJ1-6; D unclear. The length of the CDR3 is 12 residues. CDR1 and CDR2 (germline): KGHSH, LQKENI. CDR3 sequence (DNA): TGTGCCAGCTCATCACCCCATTCACCCCTCCACTTT. Amino acids: CASSSPHSPLHF.

The gene calls are TRBV29-1 and TRBJ2-3; TRBD2 matches 9 bases. Germline V CDR1 and CDR2: SQVTM, ANQGSEA. The CDR3 contains 16 residues. After removal of 4 bases from V and 3 bases from J, the junction contained 11 bases not matched to a gene. The CDR3 DNA reads as TGCAGCGTTGCTGTTCGGGCTAGCGGGAAAACAGATACGCAGTATTTT. Protein sequence: CSVAVRASGKTDTQYF.

This clonotype was counted only a few times. The chain uses TRBV11-2 and TRBJ1-2; D ambiguous. CDR1 is SGHAT and CDR2 is FQNNGV in the germline V gene. CDR3 size: 17 residues. Between the trimmed V and J ends, which lost 1 base and 2 bases, there was a span of 17 bases. The CDR3 protein is CASSLAAGEILNYGYTF. The CDR3 DNA is TGTGCCAGCAGCTTAGCGGCCGGGGAGATACTAAACTATGGCTACACCTTC.

This clonotype appeared many times. The J gene is TRBJ1-2, the V gene TRBV5-4; 7 nucleotides align to TRBD1. J lost 3 bases, V lost 5 bases, and 7 bases had no gene match. Germline loops: CDR1 SGHNT, CDR2 YYREEE (reference sequence). This CDR3 region has 14 residues. The CDR3 region is CASSFRGGDYGYTF. As DNA, the CDR3 is TGTGCCAGCAGTTTCCGAGGGGGCGACTATGGCTACACCTTC.